This passage covers 2 T cell receptor beta chains from one sample sequenced in a study of shared clonotypes between healthy human individuals. Sequencing used immunoSEQ multiplex PCR; TCRdb keeps in-frame clones, though not all of them. The sample has roughly 2.5 million clones, over 85% seen once. Sequenced: naive CD4+ T cells sorted from blood. Described subset: CD45RA+ positively selected. These receptors originate from a man aged 18 to 30 in good health.

This clone appeared a single time. The chain links TRBV30 to TRBJ1-1, with D uncertain. The germline V gene encodes CDR1 GTSNPN and CDR2 SVGIG (reference sequence). The CDR3 has 13 amino acids. V was cut by 4 bases and J by 1 base, with 10 bases left in between. The CDR3 loop reads CAWNSAPNTEAFF. In DNA form, the CDR3 reads TGTGCCTGGAACTCAGCCCCGAACACTGAAGCTTTCTTT.

As regards this clone: Within the sample, other DNA sequences also encode this same CDR3. The chain employs TRBV6-5 and TRBJ2-6, with D hard to call. Trimming shortened V by 0 bases and J by 0 bases, and 3 bases separated the two germline ends. The germline gives CDR1 MNHEY, CDR2 SVGAGI. The CDR3 length is 15 residues. CDR3 region: CASSYSNSGANVLTF. The CDR3 region has the DNA TGTGCCAGCAGTTACTCAAACTCTGGGGCCAACGTCCTGACTTTC.